This T cell receptor (beta chain) derives from a study of blood T cells in healthy people across ages. A note on this clonotype: Its antigen is not known. This probably arose from a read error, given a far larger clone one base away.

Overall study results and limits: A greater number of naive CD4+ cells and higher diversity distinguished long-lived donors from aged donors.

The authors ran a second PCR of about 7 to 12 cycles using a sample-barcoded 5' primer and a J-beta primer mix. TCRdb independently ran MiXCR on the 5' RACE reads; one entry per CDR3 protein. Among about 840,000 distinct CDR3 sequences listed, about 27% were seen once. CDR3 length: 14 amino acids. These data were also reused for a study on T cells of mothers and their children. That paper adds: Samples were provided by three healthy Caucasian mothers and their six children.

The V gene is TRBV12-3 or TRBV12-4, the J gene TRBJ2-4; D may be TRBD2 (6 bases). Near its end, the DNA agrees better with TRBJ2-7, so the J call may be wrong. The sample comprised blood. This clonotype originated in a woman between 40 and 50 years old in good health. The CDR3 DNA follows: TGTGCCAGCAGTTTACAGCGGGCCTCCTACGAGCAGTACTTC. This translates into CASSLQRASYEQYF.